The clone carrying this TCR beta chain was recorded once. The entry originates in a study of blood T cell repertoires in COVID-19. Study summary: Whether acute or convalescent, the COVID-19 samples came from the United States, Italy and Spain.

V lost 3 bases, J lost 1 base, and 3 bases stayed unmatched. In germline, CDR1 is LNHDA, CDR2 SQIVND (reference sequence). The CDR3 is 15 amino acids. Recruitment covered about 25 US areas and drew participants whose ages spanned roughly 18 to 95 years. In the original analysis: How many nucleated cells were present was estimated from reference gene primer amplification. Using immunoSEQ multiplex PCR, the repertoire was profiled, and TCRdb retains in-frame clones only, with some absent. The V and J calls and clone size are taken from that table; D and trimming were inferred from the DNA. The table lists about 310,000 clones, roughly 85% of them singletons.

Sequenced sample: PBMCs or T cells enriched from blood (not recorded which). This receptor was obtained from a woman aged 25-40 years who had been exposed to COVID-19. V usage is TRBV19 and J usage is TRBJ2-5; 9 positions match TRBD1. In DNA form, the CDR3 reads TGTGCCAGTAGTATTTACAGGGGGCCCCAAGAGACCCAGTACTTC. It encodes CASSIYRGPQETQYF.